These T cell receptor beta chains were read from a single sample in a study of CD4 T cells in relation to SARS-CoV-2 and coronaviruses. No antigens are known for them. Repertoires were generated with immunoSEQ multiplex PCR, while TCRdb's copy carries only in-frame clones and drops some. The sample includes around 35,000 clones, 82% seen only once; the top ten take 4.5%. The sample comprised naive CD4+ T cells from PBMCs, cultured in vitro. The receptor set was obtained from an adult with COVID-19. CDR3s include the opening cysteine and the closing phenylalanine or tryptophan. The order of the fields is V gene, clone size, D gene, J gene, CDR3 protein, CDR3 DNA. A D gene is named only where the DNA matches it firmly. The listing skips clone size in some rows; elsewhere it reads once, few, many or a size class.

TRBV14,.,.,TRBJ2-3,CASSLSHGDTQYF,TGTGCCAGCAGCCTATCGCACGGGGATACGCAGTATTTT
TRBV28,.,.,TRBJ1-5,CASGVGNQPQHF,TGTGCCAGCGGAGTGGGCAATCAGCCCCAGCATTTT
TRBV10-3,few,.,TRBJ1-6,CAISDFNRESSPLHF,TGTGCCATCAGTGACTTTAACAGGGAGAGCTCACCCCTCCACTTT
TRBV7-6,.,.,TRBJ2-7,CASSLNPGRSSYEQYF,TGTGCCAGCAGCTTAAATCCCGGACGGAGCTCCTACGAGCAGTACTTC
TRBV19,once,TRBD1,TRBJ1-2,CASSITGQGGGYTF,TGTGCCAGTAGTATAACTGGACAGGGCGGTGGCTACACCTTC
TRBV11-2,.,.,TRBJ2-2,CASSLATGTHYTGELFF,TGTGCCAGCAGCTTAGCGACCGGGACTCACTACACCGGGGAGCTGTTTTTT
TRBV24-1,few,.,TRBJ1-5,CATSEDGYQPQHF,TGTGCCACCAGTGAGGACGGCTATCAGCCCCAGCATTTT
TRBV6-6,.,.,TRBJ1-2,CASSEWRFYGYTF,TGTGCCAGCAGCGAGTGGCGATTCTATGGCTACACCTTC
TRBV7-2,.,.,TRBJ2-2,CASSWFAGWGTGELFF,TGTGCCAGCAGCTGGTTCGCGGGATGGGGCACCGGGGAGCTGTTTTTT
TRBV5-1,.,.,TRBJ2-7,CASSLADRQPYEQYF,TGCGCCAGCAGCTTGGCCGACAGGCAGCCCTACGAGCAGTACTTC
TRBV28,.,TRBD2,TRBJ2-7,CASTNTLAETYEQYF,TGTGCCAGCACAAATACACTAGCGGAGACCTACGAGCAGTACTTC
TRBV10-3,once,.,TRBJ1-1,CAISPGGATTEAFF,TGTGCCATCAGCCCGGGGGGGGCGACTACTGAAGCTTTCTTT
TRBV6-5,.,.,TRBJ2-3,CASTVRGSTDTQYF,TGTGCCAGCACAGTCCGGGGGAGCACAGATACGCAGTATTTT
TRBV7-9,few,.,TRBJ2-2,CASSFNRVGELFF,TGTGCCAGCAGCTTTAACCGAGTCGGGGAGCTGTTTTTT
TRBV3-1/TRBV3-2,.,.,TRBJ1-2,CASSQTRAGGARYGYTF,TGTGCCAGCAGCCAAACTCGGGCGGGGGGGGCTCGCTATGGCTACACCTTC
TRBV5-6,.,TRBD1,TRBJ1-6,CASSNGQVRSPLHF,TGTGCCAGCAGCAACGGACAGGTCCGATCACCCCTCCACTTT
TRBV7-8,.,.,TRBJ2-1,CASSLQGGGYNEQFF,TGTGCCAGCAGCCTTCAAGGGGGAGGGTACAATGAGCAGTTCTTC
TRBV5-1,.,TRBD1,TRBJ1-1,CASSLDPTGSTEAFF,TGCGCCAGCAGCTTGGATCCGACAGGGAGCACTGAAGCTTTCTTT
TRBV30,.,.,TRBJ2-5,CAYAVEETQYF,TGTGCCTACGCGGTGGAAGAGACCCAGTACTTC
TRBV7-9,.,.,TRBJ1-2,CASSLGDSILGGYGYTF,TGTGCCAGCAGCTTAGGCGACAGTATTTTAGGGGGATATGGCTACACCTTC
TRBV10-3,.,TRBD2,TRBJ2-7,CAISATREYEQYF,TGTGCCATCAGTGCTACGCGGGAGTACGAGCAGTACTTC
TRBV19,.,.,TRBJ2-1,CASVPGPAYNEQFF,TGTGCCAGTGTCCCGGGACCCGCCTACAATGAGCAGTTCTTC
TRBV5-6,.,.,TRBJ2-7,CASSYALSSYEQYF,TGTGCCAGCAGCTACGCGCTAAGCTCCTACGAGCAGTACTTC
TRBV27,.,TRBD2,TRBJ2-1,CASSRGRFNEQFF,TGTGCCAGCAGCCGCGGGAGATTCAATGAGCAGTTCTTC
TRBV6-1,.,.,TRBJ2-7,CASSEATRPTGHEQYF,TGTGCCAGCAGTGAAGCGACTCGACCAACCGGCCACGAGCAGTACTTC
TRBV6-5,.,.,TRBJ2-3,CASSLSRVTDTQYF,TGTGCCAGCAGCCTTTCACGGGTCACAGATACGCAGTATTTT
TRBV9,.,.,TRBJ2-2,CASTRDPSMDGELFF,TGTGCCAGCACCCGGGACCCGTCAATGGACGGGGAGCTGTTTTTT
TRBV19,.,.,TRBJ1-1,CASSPREETEAFF,TGTGCCAGTAGCCCAAGAGAGGAAACTGAAGCTTTCTTT
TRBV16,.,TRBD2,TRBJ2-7,CASSAGGLKDEQYF,TGTGCCAGCAGCGCCGGGGGACTAAAGGACGAGCAGTACTTC
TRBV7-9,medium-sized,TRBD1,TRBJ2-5,CASSFSTGGYQETQYF,TGTGCCAGCAGCTTTTCGACAGGGGGGTACCAAGAGACCCAGTACTTC
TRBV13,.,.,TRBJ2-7,CASRPTWADPSPASYEQYF,TGTGCCAGCAGACCGACGTGGGCAGACCCATCCCCTGCGTCCTACGAGCAGTACTTC
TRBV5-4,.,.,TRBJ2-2,CASSPPRQANTGELFF,TGTGCCAGCAGCCCCCCTAGACAGGCGAACACCGGGGAGCTGTTTTTT
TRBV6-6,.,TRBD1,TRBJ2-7,CASSRGTGGSYEQYF,TGTGCCAGCAGTAGGGGGACAGGGGGTTCCTACGAGCAGTACTTC
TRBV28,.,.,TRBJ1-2,CASSLLGGYGYTF,TGTGCCAGCAGTTTATTGGGGGGCTATGGCTACACCTTC
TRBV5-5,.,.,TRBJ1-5,CASSRTASNQPQHF,TGTGCCAGCAGCCGGACGGCTAGCAATCAGCCCCAGCATTTT
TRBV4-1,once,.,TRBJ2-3,CASSPRIGDTQYF,TGCGCCAGCAGCCCTCGAATAGGAGATACGCAGTATTTT
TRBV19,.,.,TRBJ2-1,CASSTTVLSYNEQFF,TGTGCCAGTAGTACCACAGTTCTCTCCTACAATGAGCAGTTCTTC
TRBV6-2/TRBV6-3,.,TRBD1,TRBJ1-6,CASSYSRQGNSPLHF,TGTGCCAGCAGTTACTCCCGACAGGGGAACTCACCCCTCCACTTT
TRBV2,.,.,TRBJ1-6,CASWGPGSPLHF,TGTGCCAGCTGGGGCCCGGGTTCACCCCTCCACTTT
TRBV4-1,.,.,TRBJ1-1,CASNSPLSSAEAFF,TGCGCCAGCAACTCTCCGCTCTCTTCTGCTGAAGCTTTCTTT
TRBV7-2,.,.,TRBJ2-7,CASSFRGAEQYF,TGTGCCAGCAGCTTTCGGGGAGCCGAGCAGTACTTC
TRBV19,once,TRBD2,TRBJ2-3,CASSIRPPGGLAGGRVTDTQYF,TGTGCCAGTAGTATAAGACCCCCGGGTGGGCTAGCGGGAGGACGAGTCACAGATACGCAGTATTTT
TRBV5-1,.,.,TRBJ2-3,CASSGTSTDTQYF,TGCGCCAGCAGCGGGACTAGCACAGATACGCAGTATTTT
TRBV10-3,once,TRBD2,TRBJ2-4,CAISEALAGVEYF,TGTGCCATCAGTGAAGCACTAGCGGGAGTGGAGTACTTC
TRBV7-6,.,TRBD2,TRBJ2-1,CASSLGVGGRMEFF,TGTGCCAGCAGCTTAGGGGTAGGCGGGAGAATGGAGTTCTTC
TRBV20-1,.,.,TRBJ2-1,CSASGRRRSYNEQFF,TGCAGTGCTAGTGGGAGGCGGAGGTCCTACAATGAGCAGTTCTTC
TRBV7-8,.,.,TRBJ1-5,CASSPRQGPVNQPQHF,TGTGCCAGCAGCCCCAGGCAGGGGCCCGTAAATCAGCCCCAGCATTTT
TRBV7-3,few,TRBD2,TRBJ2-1,CASWGVAGPFDEQFF,TGTGCCAGCTGGGGGGTAGCGGGACCTTTTGATGAGCAGTTCTTC
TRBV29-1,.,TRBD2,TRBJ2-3,CSVHQLAGLTDTQYF,TGCAGCGTGCACCAACTAGCGGGACTGACAGATACGCAGTATTTT
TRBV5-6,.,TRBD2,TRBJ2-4,CASSPWGGSGNIQYF,TGTGCCAGCAGCCCTTGGGGGGGATCGGGAAACATTCAGTACTTC
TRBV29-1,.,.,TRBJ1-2,CSVEEEGQGTSGYTF,TGCAGCGTTGAGGAGGAGGGGCAGGGGACTTCGGGCTACACCTTC